One and the same sample provided the 9 T cell receptor beta chains below, sequenced in a study of regulatory T cells in long-lasting Graves disease. Specified time point: newly diagnosed GD, antithyroid drugs for less than 3 months. Extracted PBMC RNA gave rise to the TCR library. For TCR beta, libraries came from iRepertoire HTBI primers and Arm-PCR of CDR3 regions. TCRdb redid the calling of the multiplex PCR reads with MiXCR, one entry per CDR3 protein. The sample shows around 250,000 distinct CDR3 sequences, around 20% of them seen only once. Here the sequenced sample was peripheral blood mononuclear cells (PBMCs), taken at new diagnosis, from a patient treated with antithyroid drugs. All receptors come from a female donor with Graves disease.

Many counts were recorded for this clonotype. This chain uses TRBV6-1 with TRBJ2-7; D unresolved. V lost 4 bases and J lost 3, with 1 base in between. The CDR3 covers 10 residues. The germline CDR1 and CDR2 sequences are MNHNS and SASEGT. CDR3 coding DNA: TGTGCCAGCAGTGGCTACGAGCAGTACTTC. This encodes CASSGYEQYF.

This clonotype has ten or more counts. The chain employs TRBV20-1 and TRBJ2-3, with a tentative D call TRBD2 (5 bases). The V end was cut by 7 bases, the J end by 1 base, with 12 bases between. The V gene's germline CDR1 is DFQATT and CDR2 SNEGSKA (reference sequence). The length of the CDR3 is 13 residues. CDR3 bases: TGCAGTGTAGGTCCAGCGGGCACAGATACGCAGTATTTT. It translates to CSVGPAGTDTQYF.

This clonotype was observed many times. The J gene is TRBJ2-5, the V gene TRBV27; 10 bases are a match to TRBD2. V trimming: 6 bases; J trimming: 5 bases; junction bases outside the gene matches: 12. Germline lookup yields CDR1 MNHEY and CDR2 SMNVEV (reference sequence). CDR3 length: 16 amino acids. DNA of the CDR3: TGTGCCAGCAGACCCCCCCAACTAGCGGGATACGAGACCCAGTACTTC. Translating gives CASRPPQLAGYETQYF.

This clonotype was seen at least ten times. The CDR3 reads CASSKSKDGYTF. The DNA of the CDR3 is TGTGCCAGCAGCAAATCCAAGGACGGCTACACCTTC. The chain combines TRBV3-2 with TRBJ1-2. TRBV3-2 represents a pseudogene. This CDR3 spans 12 amino acids.

The rearrangement joins TRBV28 to TRBJ2-1, with 14 positions matching TRBD2. Per germline, CDR1 MDHEN and CDR2 SYDVKM. Trimming cost V 7 bases and J 6 bases; bases outside gene matches: 5. This CDR3 region has 15 residues. The CDR3 DNA is TGTGCCAGCATTCAGACTAGCGGGAGGGGCAATGAGCAGTTCTTC. This codes for CASIQTSGRGNEQFF.

DNA for the CDR3: TGCAGTGCTACCTCAGGGGGTTATGGCTACACCTTC. It is translated as CSATSGGYGYTF. V is TRBV20-1 and J is TRBJ1-2; 7 bases line up with TRBD1. This CDR3 is 12 amino acids long. V lost 4 bases and J lost 5; bases outside the gene matches: 4. In germline, CDR1 is DFQATT, CDR2 SNEGSKA (reference sequence).

This clonotype showed up many times. The rearrangement uses TRBV5-1 and TRBJ1-6; TRBD1 might be the D (6 bases). Germline V gene sequence: CDR1 SGHRS, CDR2 YFSETQ. CDR3 length: 14 residues. Trimming stripped 4 bases from V and 7 bases from J, with 12 bases between. CDR3 loop: CASSRGQINSPLHF. CDR3 DNA: TGCGCCAGCAGCAGAGGACAGATCAATTCACCCCTCCACTTT.

Regarding this clonotype: This may arise from a read error, as a much more abundant clone is one base away. CDR3 bases: TGCAGTGCGGAGTGGTCAAACACTGAAACTTTCTTT. Its protein product is CSAEWSNTETFF. This chain connects TRBV20-1 to TRBJ1-1; D gene unclear. CDR1 and CDR2 from the germline V gene are DFQATT and SNEGSKA (reference sequence). The CDR3 length is 12 residues.

The chain uses TRBV6-9 and TRBJ1-1; a possible D gene is TRBD1 (6 bases). Trimming cost V 2 bases and J 0 bases, with 10 bases left between them. The CDR3 extends over 15 amino acids. Germline V gene lookup returns CDR1 MNHGY and CDR2 SVAAGI. This chain's CDR3 is CASSYRGLMNTEAFF. In nucleotides, the CDR3 is TGTGCCAGCAGTTATCGGGGGCTGATGAACACTGAAGCTTTCTTT.